A selection of T cell receptor beta chains follows, all from one sample in a study of blood T cell repertoires in COVID-19. Here immunoSEQ multiplex PCR was the method, and the copy in TCRdb shows in-frame clones only, minus some. The sample holds around 480,000 clones, around 89% seen once. The sequenced sample was peripheral blood. These receptors came from a woman between 50 and 59 years old with COVID-19, enrolled during active disease. Both conserved end residues are part of each CDR3. D genes are given only for firm matches. Some rows have no size entry. The others give once, few or many, or a class for an expanded clone.

v_gene	j_gene	d_gene	len	abundance	CDR3aa	CDR3nt
TRBV27	TRBJ1-5	TRBD1	14	NA	CASSDRGPPQPQHF	TGTGCCAGCAGCGACAGGGGTCCTCCTCAGCCCCAGCATTTT
TRBV30	TRBJ1-3	NA	16	NA	CAWSADDYFSGNTIYF	TGTGCCTGGAGTGCCGATGACTACTTCTCTGGAAACACCATATATTTT
TRBV15	TRBJ2-7	TRBD1	15	NA	CATSRDPGQESKQYF	TGTGCCACCAGCAGAGATCCGGGACAGGAGTCCAAGCAGTACTTC
TRBV5-1	TRBJ2-2	TRBD1	16	NA	CASSLGPGGNTGELFF	TGCGCCAGCAGCTTGGGCCCAGGGGGGAACACCGGGGAGCTGTTTTTT
TRBV4-1	TRBJ2-3	TRBD2	15	NA	CASSQETSGSDTQYF	TGCGCCAGCAGCCAAGAAACTAGCGGCTCAGATACGCAGTATTTT
TRBV7-2	TRBJ2-3	NA	14	NA	CASSSLGPSDTQYF	TGTGCCAGCAGCTCCCTGGGGCCCTCGGATACGCAGTATTTT
TRBV7-9	TRBJ2-7	NA	14	NA	CASSSDRSRYEQYF	TGTGCCAGCAGCTCCGACAGGTCACGCTACGAGCAGTACTTC
TRBV4-1	TRBJ2-3	NA	14	NA	CASSHVTSTDTQYF	TGCGCCAGCAGCCACGTAACTAGCACAGATACGCAGTATTTT
TRBV4-1	TRBJ1-1	NA	15	NA	CASSQVLLQNTEAFF	TGCGCCAGCAGCCAAGTGTTACTACAGAACACTGAAGCTTTCTTT
TRBV2	TRBJ2-1	TRBD2	17	once	CASSTAGGDFSYNEQFF	TGTGCCAGCAGCACAGCGGGGGGGGACTTTTCCTACAATGAGCAGTTCTTC
TRBV7-3	TRBJ1-2	NA	13	NA	CASSLWQGSGYTF	TGTGCCAGCAGCTTATGGCAGGGAAGTGGCTACACCTTC
TRBV15	TRBJ1-1	TRBD1	17	NA	CATSRLRDRVMNTEAFF	TGTGCCACCAGCAGACTCCGGGACAGGGTTATGAACACTGAAGCTTTCTTT
TRBV6-5	TRBJ1-2	NA	15	NA	CASRSGHRGNYGYTF	TGTGCCAGCAGGTCGGGCCACCGAGGGAACTATGGCTACACCTTC
TRBV19	TRBJ1-6	NA	16	NA	CASRGAEDSYNSPLHF	TGTGCCAGTAGAGGGGCGGAAGACTCCTATAATTCACCCCTCCACTTT
TRBV5-1	TRBJ1-2	NA	13	NA	CASSLSGMDGYTF	TGCGCCAGCAGCTTGTCAGGGATGGATGGCTACACCTTC
TRBV2	TRBJ2-5	NA	14	once	CASTSQGLQETQYF	TGTGCCAGCACCTCACAGGGTCTACAAGAGACCCAGTACTTC
TRBV7-7	TRBJ2-5	NA	14	once	CASSRTVNQETQYF	TGTGCCAGCAGCCGGACAGTTAACCAAGAGACCCAGTACTTC
TRBV5-4	TRBJ1-6	TRBD1	17	few	CASSSRTGGSYNSPLHF	TGTGCCAGCAGCTCCCGGACAGGGGGCTCCTATAATTCACCCCTCCACTTT
TRBV7-2	TRBJ2-7	TRBD2	15	NA	CASSLVYGGEYEQYF	TGTGCCAGCAGCTTAGTCTACGGGGGGGAATACGAGCAGTACTTC
TRBV6-5	TRBJ2-7	NA	14	once	CASSPGGPRGRQYF	TGTGCCAGCAGTCCAGGGGGGCCACGGGGGAGGCAGTACTTC
TRBV19	TRBJ2-1	TRBD1	15	NA	CASSHNPGQLNEQFF	TGTGCCAGTAGTCACAACCCGGGACAGCTCAATGAGCAGTTCTTC
TRBV19	TRBJ1-2	NA	13	once	CASSMNSNYGYTF	TGTGCCAGTAGTATGAACAGTAACTATGGCTACACCTTC
TRBV5-8	TRBJ2-7	NA	14	NA	CASSLGHSPYEQYF	TGTGCCAGCAGCTTGGGTCACAGCCCCTACGAGCAGTACTTC
TRBV27	TRBJ2-4	TRBD1	13	NA	CASRGQGKNIQYF	TGTGCCAGCAGGGGACAGGGGAAAAACATTCAGTACTTC
TRBV9	TRBJ2-7	TRBD1	15	few	CASSAGTGGSYEQYF	TGTGCCAGCAGCGCGGGGACAGGGGGCTCCTACGAGCAGTACTTC
TRBV5-1	TRBJ1-2	TRBD1	13	once	CASSGDRGNGYTF	TGCGCCAGCAGCGGGGACAGGGGAAATGGCTACACCTTC
TRBV9	TRBJ1-4	TRBD1	15	NA	CASSVGDSPNEKLFF	TGTGCCAGCAGCGTAGGGGACAGTCCTAATGAAAAACTGTTTTTT
TRBV5-5	TRBJ1-2	TRBD1	13	once	CASSQTGEGGYTF	TGTGCCAGCAGCCAGACAGGGGAAGGGGGCTACACCTTC
TRBV30	TRBJ1-3	NA	15	NA	CAWSSDSSSGNTIYF	TGTGCCTGGAGCTCGGACTCCTCCTCTGGAAACACCATATATTTT
TRBV7-6	TRBJ1-6	NA	14	NA	CASSFSGPLAPLHF	TGTGCCAGCAGCTTCAGCGGCCCTCTCGCACCCCTCCACTTT
TRBV5-4	TRBJ1-2	NA	13	few	CASSLAGAGGYTF	TGTGCCAGCAGCTTGGCAGGGGCCGGTGGCTACACCTTC
TRBV19	TRBJ2-2	TRBD2	16	few	CASSIGLAGRNGELFF	TGTGCCAGTAGTATCGGCCTAGCGGGACGAAACGGGGAGCTGTTTTTT
TRBV12-3/TRBV12-4	TRBJ1-2	NA	12	once	CASSFGSYGYTF	TGTGCCAGCAGTTTTGGCAGCTATGGCTACACCTTC
TRBV5-5	TRBJ1-6	TRBD1	17	NA	CASSLKTGATGNSPLHF	TGTGCCAGCAGCCTAAAGACAGGGGCCACGGGGAATTCACCCCTCCACTTT
TRBV6-1	TRBJ2-4	NA	15	NA	CASSERDRSGNIQYF	TGTGCCAGCAGTGAGCGGGACCGGAGTGGAAACATTCAGTACTTC
TRBV11-2	TRBJ2-3	TRBD2	15	NA	CASSPRGGSGGTQYF	TGTGCCAGCAGCCCGAGGGGAGGTAGCGGGGGTACGCAGTATTTT
TRBV2	TRBJ1-1	NA	14	NA	CAIHSTAMNTEAFF	TGTGCCATACACTCGACAGCCATGAACACTGAAGCTTTCTTT
TRBV19	TRBJ2-2	TRBD1	14	NA	CASRPGTAVGELFF	TGTGCCAGTAGACCTGGGACAGCTGTAGGGGAGCTGTTTTTT
TRBV28	TRBJ2-5	NA	17	NA	CASSGFGADSYQETQYF	TGTGCCAGCAGTGGATTTGGTGCGGACTCGTACCAAGAGACCCAGTACTTC
TRBV19	TRBJ1-1	NA	12	NA	CGPGVQNTEAFF	TGTGGCCCGGGGGTGCAGAACACTGAAGCTTTCTTT
TRBV6-6	TRBJ2-1	NA	13	NA	CASSRRATGEQFF	TGTGCCAGCAGTCGACGGGCTACAGGTGAGCAGTTCTTC
TRBV27	TRBJ1-6	NA	17	NA	CASSFLGGSSYNSPLHF	TGTGCCAGCAGTTTCCTCGGGGGTAGCTCCTATAATTCACCCCTCCACTTT
TRBV10-1	TRBJ2-1	TRBD2	15	NA	CASSDKRGVDNEQFF	TGCGCCAGCAGTGACAAGCGGGGGGTAGACAATGAGCAGTTCTTC
TRBV6-6	TRBJ1-1	NA	12	NA	CASLGGRTEAFF	TGTGCCAGCCTAGGGGGTAGGACTGAAGCTTTCTTT
TRBV9	TRBJ1-2	NA	12	NA	CASSVLGDGYTF	TGTGCCAGCAGCGTATTAGGAGACGGCTACACCTTC
TRBV11-2	TRBJ2-7	TRBD2	13	NA	CASSSRGDYEQYF	TGTGCCAGCAGCTCGCGGGGGGACTACGAGCAGTACTTC
TRBV2	TRBJ2-1	TRBD2	14	NA	CASSVGLAYNEQFF	TGTGCCAGCAGTGTGGGACTAGCCTACAATGAGCAGTTCTTC
TRBV19	TRBJ2-1	TRBD1	15	once	CASSRPGGENNEQFF	TGTGCCAGTAGTAGGCCAGGGGGCGAGAACAATGAGCAGTTCTTC
TRBV2	TRBJ2-7	NA	14	NA	CASSVDRGAGEQYF	TGTGCCAGCAGTGTCGATCGGGGGGCGGGAGAGCAGTACTTC
TRBV11-3	TRBJ2-3	NA	15	NA	CASSSHGLSTDTQYF	TGTGCCAGCAGCTCCCACGGACTCAGCACAGATACGCAGTATTTT
TRBV7-5	TRBJ2-7	NA	13	NA	CASEFGFSYEQYF	TGTGCCAGCGAATTCGGTTTCTCCTACGAGCAGTACTTC
TRBV4-1	TRBJ1-1	NA	15	NA	CASSQVEGVKTEAFF	TGCGCCAGCAGCCAAGTGGAGGGAGTCAAAACTGAAGCTTTCTTT
TRBV6-2/TRBV6-3	TRBJ2-3	NA	16	NA	CASSKIRGSRTDTQYF	TGTGCCAGCAGTAAAATCAGGGGTTCAAGGACAGATACGCAGTATTTT
TRBV5-1	TRBJ1-4	NA	14	NA	CASSRDTQNEKLFF	TGCGCCAGCAGCCGGGACACTCAGAATGAAAAACTGTTTTTT
TRBV6-1	TRBJ1-2	NA	13	NA	CASSELQSYGYTF	TGTGCCAGCAGTGAACTACAGAGTTATGGCTACACCTTC